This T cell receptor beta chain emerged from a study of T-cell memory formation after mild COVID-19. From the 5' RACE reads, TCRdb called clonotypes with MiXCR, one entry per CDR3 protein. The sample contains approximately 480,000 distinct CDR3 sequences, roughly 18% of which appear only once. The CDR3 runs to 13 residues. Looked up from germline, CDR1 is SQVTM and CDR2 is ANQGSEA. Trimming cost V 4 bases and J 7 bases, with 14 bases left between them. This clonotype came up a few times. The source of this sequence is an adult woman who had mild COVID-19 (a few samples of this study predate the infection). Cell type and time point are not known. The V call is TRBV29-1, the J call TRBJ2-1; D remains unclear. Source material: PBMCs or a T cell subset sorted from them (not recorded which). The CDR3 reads CSVVVGNGNEQFF. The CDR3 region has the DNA TGCAGCGTTGTTGTTGGAAATGGTAATGAGCAGTTCTTC.